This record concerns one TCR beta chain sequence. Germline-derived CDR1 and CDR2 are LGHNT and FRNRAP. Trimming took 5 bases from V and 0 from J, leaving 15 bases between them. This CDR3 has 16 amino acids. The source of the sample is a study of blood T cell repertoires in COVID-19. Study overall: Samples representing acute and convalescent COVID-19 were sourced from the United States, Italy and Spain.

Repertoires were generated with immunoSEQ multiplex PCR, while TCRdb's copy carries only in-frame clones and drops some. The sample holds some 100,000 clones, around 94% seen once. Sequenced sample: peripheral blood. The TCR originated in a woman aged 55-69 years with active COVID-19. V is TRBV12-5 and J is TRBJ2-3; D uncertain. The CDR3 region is CASGPGAAVSTDTQYF. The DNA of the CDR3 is TGTGCTAGTGGTCCCGGCGCGGCAGTCAGCACAGATACGCAGTATTTT.